This T cell receptor (beta chain) was recovered during a study of cytomegalovirus exposure and HLA in healthy donors. Across the study: Prior work identified under 130 million unique TCR beta sequences in around 170 million T cells.

Both 60 Vbeta primers and 13 Jbeta primers went into the PCR. TCRdb keeps only in-frame clones here, not all; method: immunoSEQ multiplex PCR. The sample has roughly 51,000 clones. The V end lost 4 bases, the J end lost 5 bases, and 16 bases lay between the germline ends. CDR1 is SGHKS, CDR2 YYEKEE, per germline (reference sequence). This CDR3 is 14 amino acids long. The chain links TRBV5-5 to TRBJ2-7; TRBD2 is a possible D gene (6 bases). The TCR originated in a woman aged 40 to 50 in good health and CMV-seronegative. The sample consisted of PBMCs. In DNA, the CDR3 is TGTGCCAGCAGCAGACTAGGATGGGTCCACGAGCAGTACTTC. As protein: CASSRLGWVHEQYF.